The T cell receptor beta chain under discussion was sequenced for a study of blood T cell repertoires in COVID-19. Overall study: Sources were T cells, B-cell-depleted T cells, or PBMCs; the material itself was cDNA or gDNA.

Clones were sequenced by immunoSEQ multiplex PCR, and TCRdb holds only the in-frame ones, with some missing. The sample records roughly 230,000 clones, around 88% being singletons. This TCR came from a man aged 35 to 55 with active or convalescent COVID-19. The sequenced material came from peripheral blood.

The CDR3 reads CASSAWTGRETQYF. CDR3 bases: TGTGCCAGCAGTGCCTGGACAGGGAGGGAGACCCAGTACTTC. This chain uses TRBV2 with TRBJ2-5, with 8 bases aligning to TRBD1. CDR3 length: 14 amino acids. The ends lost 4 bases at V and 5 bases at J; junction bases unmatched: 6. Germline loops: CDR1 SNHLY, CDR2 FYNNEI.